The 4 T cell receptor beta chains in this list originate from one sample, sequenced in a study of shared clonotypes between healthy human individuals. Produced via immunoSEQ multiplex PCR; TCRdb's table is partial and in-frame only. The sample yields about 1.1 million clones, roughly 80% seen once. The sequenced material came from memory CD4+ T cells from PBMCs. Described subset: CD45RA-negative fraction. The receptors originated from a young man in good health. Some clones in this sample may be carry-over from other donors' samples.

The chain recombines TRBV2 with TRBJ2-2; weak D call: TRBD2 (5 bases). CDR3 length: 14 amino acids. V was shortened by 4 bases and J by 4 bases, with 10 bases between the two germline ends. Germline CDR1 is SNHLY and CDR2 is FYNNEI. The CDR3: CASSVGGATGELFF. The CDR3, as DNA: TGTGCCAGCAGTGTAGGAGGAGCCACCGGGGAGCTGTTTTTT.

The chain is built from TRBV18 and TRBJ1-2, with 9 bases matching TRBD1. CDR3 length equals 13 residues. V gave up 8 bases and J gave up 7 bases; unmatched junction bases: 8. In germline, CDR1 is KGHSH, CDR2 LQKENI. This chain's CDR3 is CASRDRVFFGYTF. The CDR3 DNA follows: TGTGCCAGCCGGGACAGGGTATTTTTTGGCTACACCTTC.

The chain has TRBV30 and TRBJ2-3; no definite D call. The CDR3 runs to 14 residues. The V gene's germline CDR1 is GTSNPN and CDR2 SVGIG (reference sequence). Trimming left V 2 bases short and J 0 bases short, with 9 bases between. The CDR3 spells CAWSLGSSTDTQYF. CDR3 bases: TGTGCCTGGAGTCTGGGATCTAGCACAGATACGCAGTATTTT.

Points on this clone: Other DNA sequences in the sample encode the same CDR3. This chain links TRBV5-1 with TRBJ2-5, with D uncertain. The ends were cut back, 4 bases at V and 2 bases at J, with 6 bases in the middle. Germline V CDR1 and CDR2: SGHRS, YFSETQ. This CDR3 contains 12 residues. CDR3 loop: CASSLEQETQYF. The CDR3 bases are TGCGCCAGCAGCCTAGAACAAGAGACCCAGTACTTC.